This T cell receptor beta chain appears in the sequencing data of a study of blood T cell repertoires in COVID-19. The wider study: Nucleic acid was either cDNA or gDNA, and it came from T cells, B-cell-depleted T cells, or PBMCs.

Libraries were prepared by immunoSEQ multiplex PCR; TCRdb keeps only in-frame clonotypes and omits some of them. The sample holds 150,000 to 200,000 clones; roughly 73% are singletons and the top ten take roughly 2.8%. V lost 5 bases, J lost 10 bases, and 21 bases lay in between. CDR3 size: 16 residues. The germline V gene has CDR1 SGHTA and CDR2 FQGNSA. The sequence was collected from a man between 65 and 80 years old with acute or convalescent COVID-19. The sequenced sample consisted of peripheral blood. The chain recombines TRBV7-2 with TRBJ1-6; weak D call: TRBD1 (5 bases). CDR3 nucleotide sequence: TGTGCCAGCAGCGAAAATGAGGGGTGGGGAGGATCACCCCTCCACTTT. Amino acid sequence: CASSENEGWGGSPLHF.